This section outlines one TCR beta chain sequence together with its context. Its antigen remains unknown. The sample originates from a study of Ad26.COV2.S vaccination and SARS-CoV-2 variants. Broader study findings: Substantial breadth was reported for post-vaccination spike-specific CD8+ and CD4+ T cells. The TCR breadth and depth analyses may have produced an underestimate of total T cell responses. Vaccine and placebo groups showed comparable non-spike TCR breadth. Placebo recipients showed lower spike-specific TCR breadth than vaccinees.

TCRdb keeps only in-frame clones here, not all; method: immunoSEQ multiplex PCR. The repertoire includes approximately 90,000 clones, less than 85% of them detected once, and more than 15% sits in the top ten. Source: peripheral blood, taken after recovery from COVID-19. This TCR was sampled from a human donor who had recovered from COVID-19.

CDR3 amino acids: CASGPGEWQFF. The CDR3 DNA reads TGTGCTAGTGGTCCGGGGGAATGGCAGTTCTTC. The chain has TRBV12-5 and TRBJ2-1, with D maybe TRBD2 (6 bases). Germline values: CDR1 LGHNT, CDR2 FRNRAP. The CDR3 has 11 amino acids. The V end lost 5 bases, the J end lost 12 bases, and 11 bases lay between the germline ends.